This T cell receptor (beta chain) was recovered during a study of cytomegalovirus exposure and HLA in healthy donors. With respect to this clone: The antigen remains undetermined.

Germline assignment: CDR1 GTSNPN and CDR2 SVGIG (reference sequence). This CDR3 has 15 amino acids. Germline trimming cut 7 bases from V and 0 bases from J; bases unmatched to any gene: 8. Libraries were prepared by immunoSEQ multiplex PCR; TCRdb keeps only in-frame clonotypes and omits some of them. This table has some 270,000 clones, 65% to 90% appearing once. General study results and limits: Within the 120 validation repertoires, first-cohort TCR clusters tended to co-occur, according to a later analysis.

The V call is TRBV30, the J call TRBJ1-5; 8 nucleotides line up with TRBD1. This sequence was found in a woman between 18 and 29 years old in good health and CMV-seronegative. Sequencing input: PBMCs. The CDR3 DNA follows: TGTGCCTTCGACAGGGGCTGGAATAGCAATCAGCCCCAGCATTTT. This sequence encodes CAFDRGWNSNQPQHF.